The 24 T cell receptor beta chains listed next were all sequenced from one sample in a study of T cell responses to AZD1222 COVID-19 vaccine. Some clones are missing from TCRdb's copy, which holds only in-frame ones; the method was immunoSEQ multiplex PCR. The listing records some 150,000 clones. Source material: peripheral blood. Receptors were obtained from an adult in good health.

The gene calls are TRBV7-8 and TRBJ2-1, with TRBD1 matching over 12 bases. Trimming took 5 bases from V and 8 from J; bases not matched to a gene: 16. CDR3 length: 18 amino acids. Germline CDR1 is SGHVS and CDR2 is FQNEAQ. DNA for the CDR3: TGTGCCAGCAGCACCCGAGACGCCGGGACAGGGGGCATCCATGAGCAGTTCTTC. This codes for CASSTRDAGTGGIHEQFF.

The rearrangement joins TRBV19 to TRBJ1-1, with TRBD1 matching 9 bases. The trim removed 5 bases at V and 8 bases at J, leaving 9 bases unmatched. The CDR3 length is 14 residues. Germline-derived CDR1 and CDR2 are LNHDA and SQIVND (reference sequence). The CDR3, as DNA: TGTGCCAGTAGTCGTGATACAGGGGGCAGGGAAGCTTTCTTT. Amino acids: CASSRDTGGREAFF. The full variable domain, with the rest looked up from reference TRBV19 and TRBJ1-1, is DGGITQSPKYLFRKEGQNVTLSCEQNLNHDAMYWYRQDPGQGLRLIYYSQIVNDFQKGDIAEGYSVSREKKESFPLTVTSAQKNPTAFYLCASSRDTGGREAFFGQGTRLTVV.

V usage is TRBV18 and J usage is TRBJ1-2; 7 positions match TRBD1. After removal of 5 bases from V and 0 bases from J, the junction contained 12 bases not matched to a gene. This CDR3 is built from 17 residues. Germline assignment: CDR1 KGHSH and CDR2 LQKENI. The DNA of the CDR3 is TGTGCCAGCTCAGAATATACCGGGACAGACGCTAACTATGGCTACACCTTC. This codes for CASSEYTGTDANYGYTF.

The CDR3 nucleotides are TGCGCCAGCAGCTGGGGGGGGCCGGTACCCGGCTATGGCTACACCTTC. Encoded protein: CASSWGGPVPGYGYTF. The chain links TRBV5-1 to TRBJ1-2; maybe TRBD1 (6 bases). Germline values: CDR1 SGHRS, CDR2 YFSETQ. The V gene lost 3 bases and the J gene lost 4 bases, with 19 bases spanning the gap. CDR3 length equals 16 residues.

This chain uses TRBV29-1 with TRBJ2-1; 8 bases fit TRBD2. CDR1 and CDR2 from the germline V gene are SQVTM and ANQGSEA. CDR3 length equals 14 residues. Losses at the gene ends were 7 bases for V and 4 bases for J; bases not matched to a gene: 9. CDR3: CSGGGGQTYNEQFF. CDR3 nucleotides: TGCAGCGGTGGCGGGGGGCAGACTTACAATGAGCAGTTCTTC.

The chain has TRBV12-5 and TRBJ2-2; 11 bases match TRBD2. There are 18 residues in the CDR3. Germline loops: CDR1 LGHNT, CDR2 FRNRAP. V was clipped by 4 bases and J by 4 bases; unmatched bases: 11. The CDR3 region is CASGSSPSGGSGTGELFF. In DNA form, the CDR3 reads TGTGCTAGTGGTTCCTCCCCTAGCGGGGGGTCGGGCACCGGGGAGCTGTTTTTT.

The chain is built from TRBV5-1 and TRBJ1-2, with unresolved D. The V gene lost 3 bases and the J gene lost 6 bases, with 15 bases spanning the gap. CDR1 is SGHRS, CDR2 YFSETQ, per germline. The CDR3 has 14 residues. The CDR3, as DNA: TGCGCCAGCAGCTCGGACGCCGGCGGGAATGGCTACACCTTC. Translated, it gives CASSSDAGGNGYTF.

The chain has TRBV7-9 and TRBJ2-3, with D possibly TRBD2 on 5 matching bases. Trimming pared 2 bases from V and 3 bases from J, leaving 12 bases between. CDR3 size: 15 residues. In germline, CDR1 is SEHNR, CDR2 FQNEAQ (reference sequence). The CDR3 protein is CASSLSLGITDTQYF. The CDR3 nucleotides read TGTGCCAGCAGCTTATCACTAGGGATAACAGATACGCAGTATTTT.

V gene TRBV21-1 combines with J gene TRBJ1-1. TRBV21-1 is tagged as a pseudogene. This CDR3 comprises 16 residues. The CDR3 sequence: CASSNLTGTSRTEAFF. For the CDR3, the DNA is TGTGCCAGCAGCAACTTAACGGGGACTTCCCGCACTGAAGCTTTCTTT.

V and J are TRBV7-7 and TRBJ2-3, with TRBD2 identical over 11 bases. The CDR3 totals 16 residues. The ends lost 1 base at V and 5 bases at J; junction bases unmatched: 5. Germline V gene data show CDR1 as SSHAT and CDR2 as FNYEAQ (reference sequence). The CDR3 nucleotides read TGTGCCAGCAGCTTAGGGGTAGCGGGGGGGCAAGATACGCAGTATTTT. It specifies CASSLGVAGGQDTQYF.

The rearrangement joins TRBV7-2 to TRBJ1-5, with 8 bases fitting TRBD1. Germline V gene lookup returns CDR1 SGHTA and CDR2 FQGNSA. The CDR3 has 15 amino acids. V lost 4 bases and J lost 3; bases outside the gene matches: 5. CDR3 residues: CASSWDRSYNQPQHF. CDR3 in DNA: TGTGCCAGCAGCTGGGACAGGAGTTACAATCAGCCCCAGCATTTT. Drawing the rest from reference TRBV7-2 and TRBJ1-5, the complete variable domain is GAGVSQSPSNKVTEKGKDVELRCDPISGHTALYWYRQSLGQGLEFLIYFQGNSAPDKSGLPSDRFSAERTGGSVSTLTIQRTQQEDSAVYLCASSWDRSYNQPQHFGDGTRLSIL.

The chain combines TRBV15 with TRBJ2-5; D remains ambiguous. Germline V gene sequence: CDR1 LNHNV, CDR2 YYDKDF (reference sequence). V was cut by 2 bases and J by 1 base, with 11 bases left in between. The CDR3 covers 15 residues. CDR3 DNA: TGTGCCACCAGCAGACGAGGCCTTCTCCAAGAGACCCAGTACTTC. Protein product: CATSRRGLLQETQYF.

The chain employs TRBV6-1 and TRBJ1-2; no clear D gene. V lost 2 bases to trimming and J lost 4 bases, with 11 bases between them. In germline, CDR1 is MNHNS, CDR2 SASEGT. The CDR3 is made up of 14 amino acids. This chain's CDR3 is CASSEPEGAYGYTF. As DNA, the CDR3 is TGTGCCAGCAGTGAACCGGAGGGAGCCTATGGCTACACCTTC.

The chain is built from TRBV30 and TRBJ2-2, with D unclear. V gave up 0 bases and J gave up 5 bases, with 7 bases separating them. This CDR3 has 13 residues. Germline V gene data show CDR1 as GTSNPN and CDR2 as SVGIG (reference sequence). The CDR3 sequence: CAWSVYSTGELFF. As DNA, the CDR3 is TGTGCCTGGAGTGTATACTCGACCGGGGAGCTGTTTTTT.

This chain joins TRBV11-2 and TRBJ1-1, with 8 bases aligning to TRBD1. J gave up 3 bases and V 4 bases, and 7 bases lay outside the gene matches. Looked up from germline, CDR1 is SGHAT and CDR2 is FQNNGV. CDR3 size: 15 residues. This CDR3 is CASSSRTGSDTEAFF. Written as DNA, the CDR3 is TGTGCCAGCAGCTCCCGGACAGGGAGCGACACTGAAGCTTTCTTT.

CDR3 bases: TGTGCCAGCATGCGTGATAATGAAAAACTGTTTTTT. Its translation is CASMRDNEKLFF. The chain employs TRBV2 and TRBJ1-4; no clear D. V was trimmed by 7 bases and J by 4 bases, leaving 7 bases between them. CDR1 and CDR2 (germline): SNHLY, FYNNEI. The CDR3 covers 12 residues. Variable domain in full (rest from reference TRBV2 and TRBJ1-4): EPEVTQTPSHQVTQMGQEVILRCVPISNHLYFYWYRQILGQKVEFLVSFYNNEISEKSEIFDDQFSVERPDGSNFTLKIRSTKLEDSAMYFCASMRDNEKLFFGSGTQLSVL.

V and J are TRBV14 and TRBJ1-2; TRBD1 agrees at 10 bases. Germline assignment: CDR1 SGHDN and CDR2 FVKESK. V trimming: 4 bases; J trimming: 4 bases; junction bases outside the gene matches: 12. This CDR3 has 17 residues. The CDR3 DNA is TGTGCCAGCAGCCCGAGGGACAGGGGAAGGCTGAGCTATGGCTACACCTTC. Its protein is CASSPRDRGRLSYGYTF.

The chain is built from TRBV4-2 and TRBJ2-3; TRBD1 is a possible D gene (6 bases). CDR3 length: 14 residues. Trimming took 4 bases from V and 10 from J, leaving 18 bases between them. From germline, CDR1 is LGHNA and CDR2 YNFKEQ. The DNA of the CDR3 is TGTGCCAGCAGCCTGCCCCAGGACAGCCCGGCGCAGTATTTT. Amino acids: CASSLPQDSPAQYF.

V and J are TRBV2 and TRBJ1-1; a possible D gene is TRBD1 (6 bases). CDR1 is SNHLY and CDR2 is FYNNEI in the germline V gene. Trimming stripped 6 bases from V and 1 base from J, with 12 bases between. CDR3 length: 14 residues. CDR3 bases: TGTGCCAGCAGAACAGGGATCCAGAACACTGAAGCTTTCTTT. As protein: CASRTGIQNTEAFF.

The V gene is TRBV6-5, the J gene TRBJ2-5, with D perhaps matching TRBD1 (5 bases). Germline V gene sequence: CDR1 MNHEY, CDR2 SVGAGI. Trimming took 7 bases from V and 2 from J, leaving 11 bases between them. There are 13 residues in the CDR3. CDR3 DNA sequence: TGTGCCAGCAACCTACAGGAACAAGAGACCCAGTACTTC. Its translation is CASNLQEQETQYF.

The chain combines TRBV5-5 with TRBJ1-1, with D unresolved. Germline CDR1 SGHKS, CDR2 YYEKEE (reference sequence). There are 13 residues in the CDR3. V lost 0 bases to trimming and J lost 11 bases, with 14 bases between them. The CDR3 sequence: CASSLASDLSAFF. CDR3 in DNA: TGTGCCAGCAGCTTGGCCTCGGACCTCTCGGCTTTCTTT.

This chain uses TRBV7-9 with TRBJ1-1, with TRBD1 as a possible D gene (5 bases). The CDR3 sequence is 15 residues long. Per the germline V gene, CDR1 is SEHNR and CDR2 is FQNEAQ (reference sequence). Trimming removed 5 bases from V and 0 bases from J, with 13 bases in between. The CDR3 here is CASSLGGGMNTEAFF. For the CDR3, the DNA is TGTGCCAGCAGCCTAGGTGGGGGGATGAACACTGAAGCTTTCTTT.

V usage is TRBV2 and J usage is TRBJ2-7, with 11 bases that match TRBD1. Looked up from germline, CDR1 is SNHLY and CDR2 is FYNNEI. The CDR3 extends over 15 amino acids. V shed 4 bases, J shed 0 bases, and the junction held 2 bases outside the gene matches. The CDR3 sequence is CASSAGTGGSYEQYF. As DNA, the CDR3 is TGTGCCAGCAGTGCTGGGACAGGGGGCTCCTACGAGCAGTACTTC.

J is TRBJ2-2 and V is TRBV18; D is ambiguous. CDR1 and CDR2 from the germline V gene are KGHSH and LQKENI. This CDR3 is built from 13 residues. Deletions cut 2 bases from V and 4 bases from J, with 5 bases between. CDR3 bases: TGTGCCAGCTCACCAGACCTCACCGGGGAGCTGTTTTTT. This sequence encodes CASSPDLTGELFF. The whole variable domain, remainder taken from reference TRBV18 and TRBJ2-2, is NAGVMQNPRHLVRRRGQEARLRCSPMKGHSHVYWYRQLPEEGLKFMVYLQKENIIDESGMPKERFSAEFPKEGPSILRIQQVVRGDSAAYFCASSPDLTGELFFGEGSRLTVL.